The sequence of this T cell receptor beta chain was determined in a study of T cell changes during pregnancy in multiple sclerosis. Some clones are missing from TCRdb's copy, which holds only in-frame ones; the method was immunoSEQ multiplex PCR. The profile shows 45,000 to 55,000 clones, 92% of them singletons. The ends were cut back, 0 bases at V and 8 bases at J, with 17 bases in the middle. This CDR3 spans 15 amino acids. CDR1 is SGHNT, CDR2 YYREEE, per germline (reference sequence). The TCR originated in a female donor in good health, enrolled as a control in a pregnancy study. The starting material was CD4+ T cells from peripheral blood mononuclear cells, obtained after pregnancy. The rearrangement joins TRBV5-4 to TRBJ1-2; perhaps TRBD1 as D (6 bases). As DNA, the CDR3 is TGTGCCAGCAGCTTGGGAGACGGGACACCGGGAGGCTACACCTTC. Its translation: CASSLGDGTPGGYTF.